This T cell receptor (beta chain) was obtained from a study of cytomegalovirus exposure and HLA in healthy donors (TCRdb year 2017). Notes on the research overall: An earlier analysis of roughly 570 of the donors reported 250 to 350 Gb of sequence data and 95 million to 140 million unique TCR beta sequences obtained from approximately 180 million T cells. An early release that covered roughly 600 HLA-typed donors contained approximately 290 gigabases of sequencing data and tens of millions of unique TCR sequences. Of the 300 to 500 genotyped donors, 75% to 85% were placed in the genetic ancestry cluster associated with self-reported Caucasian donors. The study aimed to test whether signatures of past pathogen exposure could be identified by cataloging public T cell receptors. The study profiled the T cell repertoires of under 700 subjects by immunosequencing and related them to cytomegalovirus serostatus. Along with the roughly 610-subject first cohort, a separate validation cohort of approximately 110 different subjects was used. The study combined high-throughput TCR immunosequencing, statistical association of individual TCRs with disease status, and machine learning to predict cytomegalovirus infection status. In a later analysis, previously published TCR beta repertoires from 670 or so donors were re-analyzed and high-resolution HLA genotyping was added so that TCR occurrence patterns could be studied. Rather than using new phenotypic data, the later analysis identified candidate immune exposures from TCR beta sequences and from how often those sequences occurred across donors. An earlier analysis of about 600 of the donors used high-throughput TCR beta sequencing to judge whether each TCR beta V gene segment behaved as functional or pseudogenic. Donor age, sex, ethnicity and CMV serostatus were compiled alongside the repertoire data. A later genetic analysis took genome-wide SNP genotypes for about 65% of the roughly 670 donors and used that subset as a discovery cohort. Every repertoire in the discovery cohort had been generated on one and the same sequencing platform. Class I and class II HLA loci were covered by the typing at four-digit resolution. Typing coverage differed by locus: A, B, C, DRB1 and DQB1 were typed in about 629-630 donors, DQA1 in 522, DPA1 in 606, and DPB1 in around 440. Because of strong linkage in the cohort, roughly five DR-DQ haplotypes were treated as single units for association and clustering. Among about 400 genotyped donors of the cohort, an average of around 250,000 unique TCR beta nucleotide sequences was sequenced per donor, of which 15% to 20% were non-productive.

The cohort comprised 710 or so healthy bone marrow donors. Cohort members were all nominally healthy when sampled, although unrecorded immune exposures were likely present. The donor tested CMV seropositive, placing the donor among the 250 to 350 seropositive members of the cohort. A peripheral blood sample was provided by each donor, and peripheral blood mononuclear cells were used for TCR beta sequencing. The Qiagen DNeasy Blood Extraction Kit was used to extract genomic DNA from the blood cell samples. Comments on this clone: It has no known antigen specificity. The sample holds no much larger clone one base away, and base qualities are not on file.

Study-level results and caveats: A later analysis found that HLA-associated TCR beta chains were more clonally expanded and had lower generation probabilities than equally common non-associated chains. Because the 87-base-pair reads could not distinguish some IMGT-functional V segments, including TRBV6-2 and TRBV6-3, those segments were excluded. Only TCR beta chains were sequenced in this cohort, and the absence of alpha or paired-chain data limited detectable features. V-gene and J-gene trimming of TCR beta chains was associated with a missense DCLRE1C variant in a later genetic analysis, and the association was replicated in an independent cohort. A later analysis associated 16,951 TCR beta sequences with specific HLA alleles at a false discovery rate of 0.05. HLA typing was unavailable for some donors at each locus, so association tests used only the typed subset. In a later analysis, several top co-occurrence clusters were reported to appear linked to parvovirus B19, influenza, CMV and Epstein-Barr virus. The presence/absence analyses assumed that sequencing depth was roughly uniform across donors, and that assumption may not be true. Most TCR sequences were observed very rarely across donors, whereas some public TCRs were present in many individuals. In a later analysis, TCR association rates were found to vary across HLA loci, with the most associated TCRs seen for DRB1 alleles and the fewest for HLA-C alleles. A few of the identified cytomegalovirus-associated TCR beta chains were confirmed in vitro to be specific for cytomegalovirus antigens. Assigning TCR associations to individual alleles was difficult when HLA alleles, especially DR and DQ, strongly co-occurred. Broadly in line with IMGT annotations, most TCR beta V segments showed up in productive rearrangements about 87% or about 30% of the time in an earlier analysis of approximately 640 of the donors. A further reported finding was that TCR beta sequences accurately predicted the HLA-A and HLA-B alleles for most subjects in the first cohort. Linkage disequilibrium might explain the correlated functional status among segregating V segments, but an unknown experimental factor could not be ruled out. The authors suggested that the approach could potentially be generalized to other disease states and immunological phenotypes. A group of highly shared sequence variants was considered likely to be a technical artifact of the sequencing pipeline. A later genetic analysis reported fewer N-insertions in productive TCRs among donors in an Asian-associated ancestry cluster than the roughly 720-donor mean. The classifier was reported to diagnose cytomegalovirus status with high specificity and sensitivity in both the original cohort and the validation cohort. A later analysis found that most CMV-associated TCR beta chains appeared HLA-restricted, with HLA associations seemingly driven largely by CMV exposure. The study gave a list of 150 to 200 TCR beta chains associated with cytomegalovirus. The earlier analysis of approximately 560 of the donors excluded some 15 rarely observed V segments, including chromosome 9 orphons, because counts were too low. CMV serostatus was the only immune exposure information available for the cohort.

The germline V gene encodes CDR1 MNHNS and CDR2 SASEGT. From its cysteine to its phenylalanine, the CDR3 spans 15 amino acids. The DNA shown is the 45-base CDR3, in frame from base 1. Germline trimming: 0 bases from V, 4 bases from J; junction bases outside gene matches: 3. The library was prepared using the immunoSEQ multiplex PCR assay. For the multiplex PCR, a mixture combining 60 forward primers for TCR Vbeta segments and 13 reverse primers for TCR Jbeta segments was used. The CDR3 region of rearranged TCR beta genes was amplified from genomic DNA by a multiplex PCR assay. On the Illumina HiSeq System, the amplified TCR beta libraries were sequenced as 87-base-pair reads. As for the original processing: In a later analysis, 80 million or so unique TCR beta chains were counted across the approximately 640 repertoires, and approximately 11 million of these chains were shared by at least two donors. A nearest-neighbor algorithm error-corrected the raw reads and collapsed the reads into unique sequences, merging closely related sequences to remove PCR and sequencing errors. To assign V, D and J gene segments, CDR3 sequences were aligned to IMGT reference sequences. For a sequence to be retained, a match of at least six nucleotides was required to both a V gene segment and a J gene segment. A rearrangement counted as productive if the CDR3 had no stop codons and remained in frame with V and J, and every other rearrangement counted as non-productive. Following IMGT convention, CDR3 was defined as the stretch from the second conserved V-encoded cysteine up to the conserved J-encoded phenylalanine. The earlier analysis of a few hundred of the donors excluded sequences that lacked an unambiguous match to a single V gene segment. In an earlier analysis of about 590 of the donors, a V segment was called functional when productive rearrangements were above 56.7%, and segregating when the standard deviation between donors exceeded 5%. To diagnose cytomegalovirus status from the catalog of TCR beta chain sequences, a statistical classification framework was built. A later analysis assigned V and J genes by comparing TCR nucleotide sequences with IMGT/GENE-DB human TR gene sequences. A later analysis assigned CDR3 sequences and most-parsimonious VDJ recombination scenarios with the TCRdist pipeline. In a later analysis, each TCR beta chain was defined by its CDR3 amino acid sequence together with its V-gene family, and reads without a unique V-gene family were excluded. To address suspected cross-contamination and a sequencing artifact, a later analysis removed around 590 highly shared, low-generation-probability nucleotide sequences. A later analysis calculated a clonal expansion index for each public chain from normalized within-repertoire ranks of inferred template counts. Generation probabilities in a later analysis came from a VDJ recombination model fitted to out-of-frame rearrangements, and those results were checked against IGoR. In a later analysis, hypergeometric tests were used to score TCR-TCR, TCR-HLA and TCR-CMV co-occurrence, with a repertoire-size bias correction applied to TCR pairs. False discovery rates were estimated in a later analysis by permuting HLA or CMV assignments 20 times. A later analysis grouped co-occurring TCRs with DBSCAN, adding TCRdist sequence similarity when clustering within HLA-allele-positive subsets. Co-occurrence clustering excluded repertoires with fewer than 30,000 or more than 120,000 public chains, plus five with anomalous nucleotide sharing. TCRdb mirrors the immuneACCESS table, restricted to in-frame sequences. Some clones are absent from its copies; in checked studies, under half trace to an unresolved V gene, and the reason for the others is unknown. Clone size and V and J calls were adopted from that table, with D and trimming inferred from the DNA. This sample gives about 150,000 clones in total; under 75% of them show up just once. Of the sample, approximately 6.6% falls within the top ten clones.

This TCR came from a woman in her fifties or sixties in good health and CMV-seropositive. This chain is built from TRBV6-1 and TRBJ1-1; TRBD1 agrees with 9 junctional bases. Material: PBMCs. In nucleotide form, the sequence is TGTGCCAGCAGTGAAGCCGGGACAGGGAGCACTGAAGCTTTCTTT. The resulting protein is CASSEAGTGSTEAFF.